This T cell receptor beta chain was captured by sequencing in a study of cytomegalovirus exposure and HLA in healthy donors. General study results and limits: In an earlier analysis, in some 500 donors, most V segments appeared productive either ~87% or ~30% of the time. There were about 160 TCR beta chains listed as cytomegalovirus-associated. Across HLA loci, a later analysis found differing TCR association rates, with DRB1 most and HLA-C fewest.

With 60 Vbeta and 13 Jbeta primers, the PCR was carried out. As processed by the authors: In a later analysis, some 80 million unique TCR beta chains included roughly 11 million shared by two or more donors. Profiled with immunoSEQ multiplex PCR; TCRdb holds only in-frame clones, not every one. For V, J and clone size, that table is used; D and trimming come from the DNA. The sample consists of some 150,000 clones, roughly 85% of them appearing once. With respect to this clone: The antigen remains undetermined.

CDR3 length: 14 residues. The V and J ends lost 3 bases and 6 bases, in that order; junction bases with no gene match: 4. Germline V lookup: CDR1 SQVTM, CDR2 ANQGSEA. The chain carries TRBV29-1 and TRBJ2-1, with 11 bases matching TRBD2. The sequence came from a man aged 35 to 55 in good health and CMV-seronegative. Sample: PBMCs. CDR3 sequence reads: CSVDAGTSGNEQFF. DNA for the CDR3: TGCAGCGTTGACGCCGGGACTAGCGGCAATGAGCAGTTCTTC.